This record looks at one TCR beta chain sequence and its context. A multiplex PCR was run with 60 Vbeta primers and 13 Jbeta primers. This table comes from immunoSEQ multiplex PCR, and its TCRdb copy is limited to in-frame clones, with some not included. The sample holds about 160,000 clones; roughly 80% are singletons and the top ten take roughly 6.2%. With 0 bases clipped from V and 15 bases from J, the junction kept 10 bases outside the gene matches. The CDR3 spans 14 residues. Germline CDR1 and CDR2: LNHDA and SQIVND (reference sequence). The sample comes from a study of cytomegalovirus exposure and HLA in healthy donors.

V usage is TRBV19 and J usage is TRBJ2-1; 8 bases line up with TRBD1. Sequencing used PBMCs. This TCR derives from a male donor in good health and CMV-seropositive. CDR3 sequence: CASSIENRGYQPFF. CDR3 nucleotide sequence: TGTGCCAGTAGTATAGAGAACAGGGGGTATCAACCGTTCTTC.